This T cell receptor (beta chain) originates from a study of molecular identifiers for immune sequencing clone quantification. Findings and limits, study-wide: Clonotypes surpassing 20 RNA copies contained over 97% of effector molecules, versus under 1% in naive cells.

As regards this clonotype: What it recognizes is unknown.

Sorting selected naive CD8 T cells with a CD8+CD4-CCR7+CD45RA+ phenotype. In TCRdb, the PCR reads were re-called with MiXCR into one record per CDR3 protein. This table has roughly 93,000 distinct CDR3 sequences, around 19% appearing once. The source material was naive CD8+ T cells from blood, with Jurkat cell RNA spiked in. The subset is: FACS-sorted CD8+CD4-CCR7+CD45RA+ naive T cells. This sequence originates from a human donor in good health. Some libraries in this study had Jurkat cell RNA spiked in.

As DNA, the CDR3 is TGTGCCAGCAAGCCCGAGCCAGGGGATTTATCGAGGGGACACTACGAGCAGTACTTC. Translated: CASKPEPGDLSRGHYEQYF. This sequence joins TRBV6-1 and TRBJ2-7, with a possible D match to TRBD1 (6 bases). Germline loops: CDR1 MNHNS, CDR2 SASEGT. Between the trimmed V and J ends, which lost 7 bases and 3 bases, there was a span of 31 bases. The CDR3 has 19 residues.